The 19 T cell receptor beta chains below were found in one sample sequenced in a study of blood T cell repertoires in COVID-19. The protocol was immunoSEQ multiplex PCR, while the TCRdb copy is restricted to in-frame clones and leaves out a portion. The data contain approximately 150,000 clones, 79% of them singletons. Material for sequencing was peripheral blood. The receptor set was obtained from a woman aged 60 to 75 with COVID-19, enrolled during active disease.

V and J are TRBV7-8 and TRBJ1-3; D is undetermined. V lost 0 bases and J lost 0, with 9 bases in between. There are 16 residues in the CDR3. CDR1 and CDR2 (germline): SGHVS, FQNEAQ. This CDR3 reads CASSLAQYSSGNTIYF. The DNA of the CDR3 is TGTGCCAGCAGCTTAGCGCAGTACAGCTCTGGAAACACCATATATTTT.

The chain carries TRBV7-2 and TRBJ2-3; 10 bases align to TRBD2. Germline lookup yields CDR1 SGHTA and CDR2 FQGNSA. CDR3 length: 16 residues. Trimming cost V 4 bases and J 5 bases; bases outside gene matches: 9. The CDR3 sequence is CASSSGERGGRDTQYF. In DNA, the CDR3 is TGTGCCAGCAGCTCCGGGGAGCGGGGGGGCCGAGATACGCAGTATTTT.

This sequence joins TRBV7-9 and TRBJ2-5; tentatively, D is TRBD1 (6 bases). Trimming cost V 3 bases and J 4 bases, with 15 bases left between them. This CDR3 has 15 residues. Germline CDR1 and CDR2: SEHNR and FQNEAQ (reference sequence). The CDR3 sequence is CASSFILGRGETQYF. The CDR3 DNA sequence: TGTGCCAGCAGCTTCATCCTGGGCAGGGGAGAGACCCAGTACTTC.

The V gene is TRBV28, the J gene TRBJ1-2, with 7 bases that match TRBD1. In germline, CDR1 is MDHEN, CDR2 SYDVKM. The V segment lost 5 bases and the J segment 0 bases; nucleotides outside the gene matches: 6. The CDR3 has 15 amino acids. The CDR3 sequence: CASSPQGSPNYGYTF. CDR3 coding DNA: TGTGCCAGCAGTCCACAGGGGTCCCCTAACTATGGCTACACCTTC.

The chain combines TRBV7-2 with TRBJ2-2; D gene uncertain. The V and J ends lost 5 bases and 5 bases respectively, with 9 bases between them. The germline V gene has CDR1 SGHTA and CDR2 FQGNSA. The CDR3 is made up of 13 amino acids. The CDR3 sequence is CASSLTGTGELFF. The CDR3 DNA sequence: TGTGCCAGCAGCCTTACCGGGACCGGGGAGCTGTTTTTT.

The V gene is TRBV5-1, the J gene TRBJ1-2, with TRBD1 matching over 8 bases. The CDR3 contains 17 residues. Per the germline V gene, CDR1 is SGHRS and CDR2 is YFSETQ. V dropped 0 bases and J dropped 1; count of bases not matched to a gene: 8. CDR3 amino acids: CASSLDPTGQGNYGYTF. The CDR3 DNA is TGCGCCAGCAGCTTGGACCCAACCGGACAGGGTAACTATGGCTACACCTTC.

The CDR3 protein is CASSLQGGNSPLHF. The DNA of the CDR3 is TGTGCCAGCAGTCTACAGGGGGGTAATTCACCCCTCCACTTT. The J gene is TRBJ1-6, the V gene TRBV2, with 8 bases identical to TRBD1. From germline, CDR1 is SNHLY and CDR2 FYNNEI. The ends lost 5 bases at V and 6 bases at J; junction bases unmatched: 3. The CDR3 length is 14 residues.

This sequence joins TRBV28 and TRBJ2-7; 7 positions agree with TRBD1. The CDR3 is 13 amino acids. Germline V gene sequence: CDR1 MDHEN, CDR2 SYDVKM. Trimming at V came to 5 bases and at J to 11 bases, leaving 12 bases not matched to a gene. Here the CDR3 reads CASSLASDRPKYF. The CDR3 DNA reads TGTGCCAGCAGTCTAGCTTCGGACAGGCCGAAGTACTTC.

V and J are TRBV5-1 and TRBJ2-3, with 14 bases matching TRBD2. CDR3 length: 17 residues. Germline values: CDR1 SGHRS, CDR2 YFSETQ. V shed 4 bases, J shed 4 bases, and the junction held 8 bases outside the gene matches. CDR3 coding DNA: TGCGCCAGCAGCCCTTCAGGGACTAGCGGGGGTTCAGATACGCAGTATTTT. This codes for CASSPSGTSGGSDTQYF.

V and J are TRBV6-1 and TRBJ1-5; 8 bases fit TRBD1. This CDR3 is 19 amino acids long. Germline trimming cut 4 bases from V and 2 bases from J; bases unmatched to any gene: 16. Germline CDR1 MNHNS, CDR2 SASEGT. CDR3 loop: CASSAKTGVGWGGNQPQHF. For the CDR3, the DNA is TGTGCCAGCAGTGCTAAGACAGGGGTCGGATGGGGCGGCAATCAGCCCCAGCATTTT.

The rearrangement uses TRBV20-1 and TRBJ1-5; possibly TRBD1 for D (5 bases). Trimming cost V 3 bases and J 5 bases, with 11 bases left between them. The CDR3 loop spans 13 amino acids. Germline V CDR1 and CDR2: DFQATT, SNEGSKA (reference sequence). In nucleotides, the CDR3 is TGCAGTGCTAGTTTACAGGTCGATCAGCCCCAGCATTTT. Protein sequence: CSASLQVDQPQHF.

This chain links TRBV7-3 with TRBJ1-2; TRBD1 matches at 9 bases. J lost 4 bases, V lost 5 bases, and 5 bases had no gene match. The CDR3 has 14 residues. Germline V lookup: CDR1 SGHTA, CDR2 FQGTGA. The chain's CDR3 is CASSPGTGSYGYTF. CDR3 sequence (DNA): TGTGCCAGCAGCCCTGGGACAGGGAGCTATGGCTACACCTTC. Based on the CDR3 plus reference TRBV7-3 and TRBJ1-2, the full variable domain is GAGVSQTPSNKVTEKGKYVELRCDPISGHTALYWYRQSLGQGPEFLIYFQGTGAADDSGLPNDRFFAVRPEGSVSTLKIQRTERGDSAVYLCASSPGTGSYGYTFGSGTRLTVV.

CDR3 in DNA: TGCGCCAGCAGACTAGCGGGAGAGACTGATGAGCAGTTCTTC. Protein sequence: CASRLAGETDEQFF. The rearrangement links TRBV4-3 to TRBJ2-1, with 11 nucleotides matching TRBD2. The trim removed 6 bases at V and 8 bases at J, leaving 6 bases unmatched. This CDR3 comprises 14 residues. The germline gives CDR1 LGHNA, CDR2 YSLEER.

The rearrangement links TRBV18 to TRBJ2-7; TRBD1 might be the D (6 bases). The CDR3 extends over 15 amino acids. Trimming pared 3 bases from V and 7 bases from J, leaving 19 bases between. Germline V CDR1 and CDR2: KGHSH, LQKENI. In DNA, the CDR3 is TGTGCCAGCTCACCGGCCGGGACAACGACTGGGGAGCAGTACTTC. As protein: CASSPAGTTTGEQYF.

J is TRBJ1-2 and V is TRBV6-5; weak D call: TRBD1 (6 bases). Germline CDR1 reads MNHEY; CDR2 reads SVGAGI. Trimming took off 2 bases at V and 4 bases at J, with 17 bases between the two ends. This CDR3 is 16 amino acids long. CDR3 sequence reads: CASSYVGADRIYGYTF. CDR3 nucleotides: TGTGCCAGCAGTTACGTCGGGGCAGACAGGATCTATGGCTACACCTTC.

The rearrangement links TRBV3-1 (or the pseudogene TRBV3-2) to TRBJ2-2; 11 bases fit TRBD2. The ends lost 0 bases at V and 4 bases at J; junction bases unmatched: 4. CDR3 size: 17 residues. Germline V gene lookup returns CDR1 LGHDT and CDR2 YNNKEL (reference sequence). The CDR3 loop reads CASSQEVAGGLTGELFF. CDR3 sequence (DNA): TGTGCCAGCAGCCAAGAGGTAGCGGGAGGGCTCACCGGGGAGCTGTTTTTT.

The rearrangement links TRBV19 to TRBJ1-2, with 10 bases aligning to TRBD1. Trimming removed 3 bases from V and 6 bases from J; junction bases left unmatched: 4. Looked up from germline, CDR1 is LNHDA and CDR2 is SQIVND (reference sequence). The CDR3 consists of 14 residues. As DNA, the CDR3 is TGTGCCAGTAGTATGCGGGGGACAGGGGATGGCTACACCTTC. It translates to CASSMRGTGDGYTF.

The rearrangement links TRBV6-5 to TRBJ1-5; 7 nucleotides agree with TRBD1. Germline loops: CDR1 MNHEY, CDR2 SVGAGI. This CDR3 spans 13 amino acids. V was pared by 5 bases and J by 6 bases, with 4 bases of the junction left unmatched. In DNA, the CDR3 is TGTGCCAGCAGTCTAACAGGGGCTCAGCCCCAGCATTTT. Translating gives CASSLTGAQPQHF.

The rearrangement uses TRBV27 and TRBJ1-1; TRBD1 matches at 7 bases. Germline lookup yields CDR1 MNHEY and CDR2 SMNVEV (reference sequence). The CDR3 runs 16 residues. Trimming at V came to 6 bases and at J to 1 base, leaving 11 bases not matched to a gene. The CDR3 loop reads CASSPDRDSRNTEAFF. The CDR3 nucleotides read TGTGCCAGCAGCCCCGACCGGGACAGTCGGAACACTGAAGCTTTCTTT.